This T cell receptor beta chain was captured by sequencing in a study of blood T cell repertoires in COVID-19 (dated by TCRdb to the early 2020s). With respect to the entire study: The collaborator samples originated in the United States, Italy and Spain and spanned the acute and convalescent phases of COVID-19. Samples came from the ongoing ImmuneRACE study (first 160 participants) plus 1,254 subjects from 6 global collaborators. The repertoires were released in a freely available public database intended as a resource for research on the immune response to SARS-CoV-2. A de-identified subject ID, COVID-19 status, age in years and sex were almost always included in the sample metadata. The prospective study material was composed of cDNA or gDNA derived from T cells, B-cell-depleted T cells, or PBMCs. Where available, HLA class I and class II types were obtained from metadata supplied by the sample provider rather than from assay-based typing. The dataset comprised deeply sampled blood TCRbeta repertoires from subjects exposed to, actively infected with, or recovered from COVID-19.

Notes on this clone: Its antigen is not yet known. No base qualities exist here, and no much larger clone lies one base off it.

What the research found in general, with its limitations: The quantity of clinical and demographic metadata differed by source and by participant and was supplied without curation.

Taken from the germline V gene (reference sequence), the CDR1 and CDR2 loops are LGHDT and YNNKEL. For this chain, trimming is 7 bases at the V end and 3 bases at the J end, and the number of junction bases without a gene match is 5. The CDR3 spans 14 residues, from the cysteine through the phenylalanine. The retained sequence is limited to the CDR3, 42 bases, with the frame set at the first base. The collaborating institutions used their own protocols to collect whole blood in K2EDTA tubes. For TCRbeta analysis, collaborators shipped samples as frozen whole blood, isolated PBMCs, or DNA extracted from either of those sample types. TCRbeta CDR3 regions were amplified from genomic DNA by means of the immunoSEQ Assay, a bias-controlled multiplex PCR. The paper's data handling went like this. The number of nucleated cells in each sample was estimated from the amplification of reference gene primers within the assay. Sequence reads were collapsed and filtered to measure the absolute abundance of every unique TCRbeta CDR3 rearrangement. Productive Simpson clonality was computed per sample as the square root of Simpson's diversity index over productive rearrangements. The source is immuneACCESS, and TCRdb retained only in-frame sequences with V and J called. Part of the clones is not carried over; for the studies checked, unresolved V genes explain less than half of this, and the remainder is unexplained. That table is the source of V, J and clone size, and D and trimming were worked out from the DNA. This sample holds 250,000 to 300,000 clones; around nine tenths were observed only once. The ten largest clones capture about 5% of the sample.

The sequencing input was peripheral blood. The chain employs TRBV3-1 (or the pseudogene TRBV3-2) and TRBJ2-2, with 7 bases aligning to TRBD1. The sequence derives from a middle-aged man with acute or convalescent COVID-19. In nucleotide form, the sequence is TGTGCCAGCACCGGACAGGTTTACACCGGGGAGCTGTTTTTT. The encoded protein is CASTGQVYTGELFF.